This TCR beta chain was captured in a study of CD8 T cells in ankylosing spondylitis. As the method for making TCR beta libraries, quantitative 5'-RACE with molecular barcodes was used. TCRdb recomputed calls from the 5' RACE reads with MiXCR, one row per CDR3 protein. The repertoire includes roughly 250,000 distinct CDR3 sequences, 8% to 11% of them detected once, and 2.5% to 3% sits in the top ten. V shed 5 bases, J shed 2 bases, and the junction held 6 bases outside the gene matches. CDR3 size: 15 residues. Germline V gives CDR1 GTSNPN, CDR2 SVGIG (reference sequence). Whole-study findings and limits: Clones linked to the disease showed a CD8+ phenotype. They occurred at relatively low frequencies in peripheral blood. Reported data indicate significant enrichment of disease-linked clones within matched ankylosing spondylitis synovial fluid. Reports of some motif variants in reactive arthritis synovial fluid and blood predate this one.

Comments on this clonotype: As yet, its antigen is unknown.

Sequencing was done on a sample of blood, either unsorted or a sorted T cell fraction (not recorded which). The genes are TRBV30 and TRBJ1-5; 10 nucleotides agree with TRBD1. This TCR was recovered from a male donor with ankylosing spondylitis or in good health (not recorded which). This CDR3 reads CAWGTGVKGNQPQHF. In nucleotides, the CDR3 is TGTGCCTGGGGGACAGGGGTGAAGGGCAATCAGCCCCAGCATTTT.